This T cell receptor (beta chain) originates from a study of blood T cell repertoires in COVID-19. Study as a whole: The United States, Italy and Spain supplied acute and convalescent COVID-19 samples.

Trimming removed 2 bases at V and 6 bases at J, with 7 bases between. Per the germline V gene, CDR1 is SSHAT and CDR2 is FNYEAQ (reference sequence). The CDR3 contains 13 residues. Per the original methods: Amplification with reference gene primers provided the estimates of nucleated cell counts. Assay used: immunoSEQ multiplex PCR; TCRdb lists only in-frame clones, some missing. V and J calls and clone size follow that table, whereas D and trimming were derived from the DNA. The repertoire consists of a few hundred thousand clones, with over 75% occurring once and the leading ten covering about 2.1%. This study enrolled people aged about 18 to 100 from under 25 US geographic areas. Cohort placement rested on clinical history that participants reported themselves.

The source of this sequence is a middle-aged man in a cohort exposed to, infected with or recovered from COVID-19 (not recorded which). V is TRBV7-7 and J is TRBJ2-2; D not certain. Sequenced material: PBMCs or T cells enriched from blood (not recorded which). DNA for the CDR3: TGTGCCAGCAGCTTAATCAGTTCCGGGGAGCTGTTTTTT. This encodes CASSLISSGELFF.